The 5 T cell receptor beta chains below all came from one sample that was sequenced in a study of CD8 T cells in ankylosing spondylitis. TCRdb processed the 5' RACE reads anew with MiXCR; each CDR3 protein has one entry. The sample includes approximately 300,000 distinct CDR3 sequences, over 15% seen only once; the top ten take roughly 7.3%. The sequenced material came from blood, either unsorted or a sorted T cell fraction (not recorded which). The receptors stem from a male donor with ankylosing spondylitis or in good health (not recorded which).

This clonotype was recorded at least ten times. The rearrangement joins TRBV29-1 to TRBJ2-5, with D possibly being TRBD1 (5 bases). Germline CDR1 reads SQVTM; CDR2 reads ANQGSEA. The CDR3 has 14 amino acids. V lost 0 bases and J 3 bases, leaving 11 bases between the germline ends. CDR3 residues: CSVEDSGREETQYF. DNA for the CDR3: TGCAGCGTTGAAGATAGTGGCAGGGAAGAGACCCAGTACTTC.

V and J are TRBV11-1 and TRBJ2-2, with D possibly TRBD2 on 6 matching bases. Trimming left V 5 bases short and J 5 bases short, with 15 bases between. Germline-derived CDR1 and CDR2 are SGHAT and FQDESV (reference sequence). CDR3 length equals 15 residues. In DNA, the CDR3 is TGTGCCAGCAGCCCCTTTTCCGCGGGGACCGGGGAGCTGTTTTTT. Translated, it gives CASSPFSAGTGELFF.

V is TRBV5-1 and J is TRBJ1-6, with 8 bases lining up with TRBD1. The CDR3 length is 16 residues. V shed 4 bases and J 0 bases; nucleotides not matched to a gene: 3. CDR1 is SGHRS, CDR2 YFSETQ, per germline. CDR3 DNA sequence: TGCGCCAGCAGCGCTACAGGGGGCTCCTATAATTCACCCCTCCACTTT. It translates to CASSATGGSYNSPLHF.

Concerning this clonotype: An end of the junction differs from the germline gene, which may be a read error. The CDR3 protein is CASSRGASGNTGTQYF. CDR3 sequence (DNA): TGCGCCAGCAGCCGGGGGGCTAGCGGGAACACAGGTACGCAGTATTTT. The chain has TRBV5-1 and TRBJ2-3; 9 bases line up with TRBD2. Germline CDR1 reads SGHRS; CDR2 reads YFSETQ. CDR3 length: 16 residues.

Only a few counts were recorded for this clonotype. The chain recombines TRBV20-1 with TRBJ2-4, with 14 bases identical to TRBD2. V was clipped by 4 bases and J by 7 bases; unmatched bases: 12. The CDR3 sequence is 17 residues long. Germline values: CDR1 DFQATT, CDR2 SNEGSKA (reference sequence). CDR3 in amino acids: CSANPTSGRVWGNIQYF. CDR3 nucleotide sequence: TGCAGTGCTAACCCGACTAGCGGGAGGGTATGGGGTAACATTCAGTACTTC.